This T cell receptor (beta chain) emerged from a study of CD8+ T cells in alopecia areata. Regarding the study as a whole: Scalp sample data also include resident alphabeta T cells from normal skin. Patients shared TCRs less clearly than mice did, possibly owing to HLA.

Details on this clone: Its antigen is still unknown.

It was from alopecia areata patients that lesional scalp punch biopsies and peripheral blood were collected. Using a FACSAria, the CD4+ and CD8+ T cells were sorted from the PBMCs. This CDR3 comprises 18 residues. Trimming took 3 bases from V and 1 from J; bases not matched to a gene: 10. CDR1 and CDR2 (germline): SGHDT, YYEEEE. Once RNA had been extracted, it was reverse transcribed into cDNA to act as the sequencing template. Here immunoSEQ multiplex PCR was the method, and the copy in TCRdb shows in-frame clones only, minus some. Of 200,000 to 250,000 clones in the sample, 57% were seen once. The TCR was taken from a human donor with alopecia areata. The sample consisted of CD4+ T cells sorted from blood, taken at week 0. The chain is built from TRBV5-6 and TRBJ2-3; 11 bases map to TRBD2. The CDR3 reads CASSWSTGTSGRTDTQYF. In DNA form, the CDR3 reads TGTGCCAGCAGCTGGAGCACTGGGACTAGCGGTCGCACAGATACGCAGTATTTT.